Each of the 6 T cell receptor beta chains below was sequenced from the same sample in a study of cytomegalovirus exposure and HLA in healthy donors. Both 60 Vbeta primers and 13 Jbeta primers went into the PCR. Generated by immunoSEQ multiplex PCR, the TCRdb table keeps only in-frame clones and is missing some. The sample records roughly 56,000 clones, approximately 89% being singletons. Material: PBMCs. The receptors here all came from a man younger than 35 in good health and CMV-seronegative.

The rearrangement uses TRBV2 and TRBJ2-3; 11 bases match TRBD2. Per the germline V gene, CDR1 is SNHLY and CDR2 is FYNNEI. The J segment lost 3 bases and the V segment lost 11 bases, leaving 10 bases of the junction unmatched. This CDR3 is built from 15 residues. DNA for the CDR3: TGTGCCTTCGACCCCCTAGCGGGGGGAACAGATACGCAGTATTTT. It translates to CAFDPLAGGTDTQYF.

The rearrangement joins TRBV11-3 to TRBJ2-1; D possibly corresponds to TRBD2 (5 bases). There are 19 residues in the CDR3. CDR1 is SGHNT, CDR2 YENEEA, per germline. Trimming took off 0 bases at V and 1 base at J, with 19 bases between the two ends. CDR3 in DNA: TGTGCCAGCAGCTTAGAGGGGATCGGAGCGGCGGAATCCTACAATGAGCAGTTCTTC. Translated, it gives CASSLEGIGAAESYNEQFF.

This rearrangement joins TRBV30 to TRBJ2-2, with TRBD1 matching 10 bases. This CDR3 contains 14 residues. Germline lookup yields CDR1 GTSNPN and CDR2 SVGIG (reference sequence). The trim removed 8 bases at V and 4 bases at J, leaving 7 bases unmatched. CDR3 in amino acids: CALPTGGVTGELFF. The CDR3 bases are TGTGCCCTTCCGACAGGGGGCGTCACCGGGGAGCTGTTTTTT. Full variable domain (outside the CDR3, taken from reference TRBV30 and TRBJ2-2): SQTIHQWPATLVQPVGSPLSLECTVEGTSNPNLYWYRQAAGRGLQLLFYSVGIGQISSEVPQNLSASRPQDRQFILSSKKLLLSDSGFYLCALPTGGVTGELFFGEGSRLTVL.

The rearrangement uses TRBV28 and TRBJ2-7; 8 bases line up with TRBD1. V lost 6 bases and J lost 8; bases outside the gene matches: 12. Germline V gene data show CDR1 as MDHEN and CDR2 as SYDVKM. The CDR3 contains 14 residues. This CDR3 is CASRAQGADVKQYF. In DNA, the CDR3 is TGTGCCAGCAGGGCTCAGGGGGCTGACGTGAAGCAGTACTTC.

This clone has only a few counts. The chain carries TRBV5-1 and TRBJ1-3; D gene ambiguous. Looked up from germline, CDR1 is SGHRS and CDR2 is YFSETQ. Trimming pared 4 bases from V and 4 bases from J, leaving 9 bases between. This CDR3 spans 13 amino acids. The CDR3 spells CASSERVGNTIYF. The CDR3 bases are TGCGCCAGCAGCGAGAGGGTAGGAAACACCATATATTTT.

The V gene is TRBV18, the J gene TRBJ1-1; weak D call: TRBD1 (5 bases). The CDR3 consists of 14 residues. Germline V CDR1 and CDR2: KGHSH, LQKENI. The V end was cut by 3 bases, the J end by 4 bases, with 12 bases between. The DNA for the CDR3 is TGTGCCAGCTCACCCAGGGCGGACGGCACTGAAGCTTTCTTT. Translating gives CASSPRADGTEAFF.